This T cell receptor (beta chain) was captured by sequencing in a study of T cell repertoires in cytomegalovirus infection (dated by TCRdb to about 2019). At the level of the whole study: Donor HLA type was relevant to the analysis, because carriage of CMV infection together with the matching HLA type was indicated by public TCR beta signatures. Study-wide findings and limitations: Cumulative frequency of public TCR beta family members discriminated carriers of CMV infection plus the relevant HLA type in this cohort and an independent roughly 320-donor cohort. The ex vivo response was dominated by HLA-C-restricted CMV-specific TCR beta clonotypes, which also provided the single most frequent clonotype in two of eight donors.

Reading the germline V gene gives CDR1 SGHTA and CDR2 FQGNSA. Reading from cysteine to phenylalanine, the CDR3 counts 16 amino acids. Just the 48-base CDR3 DNA is kept, in frame starting at base 1. V is pared back by 2 bases and J by 1 base, with 14 bases lying between the germline termini. For this clonotype: Its antigen is still unknown. One base away there is no much larger clone; base qualities are not given.

These reads were obtained on an Illumina HiSeq 1500. TCRdb handled the public reads itself, with Q25 trimming in fastp and clone calling in MiXCR, and kept productive beta chains. Rows are combined by CDR3 protein, so each entry shows the most common genes and DNA. The sample yields about 210,000 distinct CDR3 sequences; roughly 6.5% were counted once. The ten largest clonotypes hold roughly 6% of the sample. This TCR derives from a human donor in good health (CMV status not recorded). Some clones in this sample may be carry-over from other donors' samples. The sample was PBMCs. The sequence is built from TRBV7-2 and TRBJ1-1; tentative D gene TRBD1, with 5 bases matching. The CDR3 corresponds to CASSLSGWRGNTEAFF. The nucleotide sequence reads TGTGCCAGCAGCTTAAGTGGTTGGAGGGGGAACACTGAAGCTTTCTTT.